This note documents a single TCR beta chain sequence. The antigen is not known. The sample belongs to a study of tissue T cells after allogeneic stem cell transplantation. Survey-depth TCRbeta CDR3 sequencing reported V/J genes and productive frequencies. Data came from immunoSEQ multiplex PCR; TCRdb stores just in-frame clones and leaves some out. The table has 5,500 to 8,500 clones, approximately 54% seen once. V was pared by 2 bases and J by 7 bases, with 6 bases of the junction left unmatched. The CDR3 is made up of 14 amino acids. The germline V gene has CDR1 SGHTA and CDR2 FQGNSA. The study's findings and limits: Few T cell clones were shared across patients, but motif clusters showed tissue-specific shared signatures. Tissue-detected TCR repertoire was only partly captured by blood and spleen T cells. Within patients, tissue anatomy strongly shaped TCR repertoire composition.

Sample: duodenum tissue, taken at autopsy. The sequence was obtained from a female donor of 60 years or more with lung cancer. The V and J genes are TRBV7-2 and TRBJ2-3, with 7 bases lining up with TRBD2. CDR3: CASSLSREQNTQYF. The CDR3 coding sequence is TGTGCCAGCAGCTTATCGCGGGAGCAAAATACGCAGTATTTT.